Listed below are T cell receptor beta chains from one sample, sequenced in a study of T cell repertoires in cytomegalovirus infection. MiXCR, applied by TCRdb to the reads, yields one record per CDR3 protein. The table records nearly 650,000 distinct CDR3 sequences, 20% to 30% of them present only once. Sequences were obtained from CD8+ T cells from PBMCs. Receptor source: a human donor in good health (CMV status not recorded). Some clones in this sample may be carry-over from other donors' samples. Both conserved end residues are part of each CDR3. A D gene is named only where the DNA matches it firmly. Clone sizes are given selectively: once, few, many, or a class where the clone is expanded.

clone_size | j_call | d_call | v_call | cdr3_aa | cdr3_nt
. | TRBJ2-5 | . | TRBV10-3 | CAISESGRTPETQYF | TGTGCCATCAGTGAGTCTGGTAGGACCCCAGAGACCCAGTACTTC
few | TRBJ2-7 | . | TRBV29-1 | CSVEDGDNHEQYF | TGCAGCGTTGAAGATGGGGACAACCACGAGCAGTACTTC
few | TRBJ1-1 | . | TRBV15 | CATSSKRGNTEAFF | TGTGCCACCAGCAGCAAGCGCGGGAACACTGAAGCTTTCTTT
. | TRBJ2-5 | . | TRBV25-1 | CASSRRRAKETQYF | TGTGCCAGCAGTCGAAGACGGGCTAAAGAGACCCAGTACTTC
. | TRBJ1-2 | . | TRBV3-1 | CASSQAGDNYGYTF | TGTGCCAGCAGCCAAGCCGGCGATAACTATGGCTACACCTTC
. | TRBJ1-5 | TRBD1 | TRBV12-5 | CASGLDRGNQPQHF | TGTGCTAGTGGTTTGGACAGGGGGAATCAGCCCCAGCATTTT
. | TRBJ2-5 | . | TRBV28 | CASSLPFLIQETQYF | TGTGCCAGCAGTTTACCCTTTCTGATACAAGAGACCCAGTACTTC
many | TRBJ1-3 | . | TRBV7-8 | CASSWRAGNTIYF | TGTGCCAGCAGCTGGAGGGCTGGAAACACCATATATTTT
few | TRBJ2-3 | TRBD2 | TRBV28 | CASSLFAGGRADTQYF | TGTGCCAGCAGTTTATTTGCGGGGGGGCGGGCAGATACGCAGTATTTT
many | TRBJ2-3 | TRBD2 | TRBV12-3/TRBV12-4 | CASSPGTSGFSDTQYF | TGTGCCAGCAGCCCCGGGACTAGCGGCTTTAGTGATACGCAGTATTTT
few | TRBJ2-2 | TRBD2 | TRBV11-2 | CASSLTSGGANTGELFF | TGTGCCAGCAGCTTAACTAGCGGGGGAGCGAACACCGGGGAGCTGTTTTTT
few | TRBJ1-6 | TRBD1 | TRBV28 | CASSFVTTGIWDSPLHF | TGTGCCAGCAGTTTTGTTACGACAGGGATCTGGGATTCACCCCTCCACTTT
. | TRBJ2-2 | TRBD2 | TRBV20-1 | CSARRAGGANTGELFF | TGCAGTGCCCGTCGAGCGGGGGGAGCGAACACCGGGGAGCTGTTTTTT
few | TRBJ1-1 | . | TRBV4-2 | CASSPVGNTEAFF | TGTGCCAGCAGCCCTGTTGGGAACACTGAAGCTTTCTTT
few | TRBJ1-4 | TRBD1 | TRBV6-1 | CASSFHRGSGEKLFF | TGTGCCAGCAGTTTTCACAGGGGGTCTGGTGAAAAACTGTTTTTT
many | TRBJ2-1 | . | TRBV7-9 | CASSRKGVNNEQFF | TGTGCCAGCAGCCGGAAGGGGGTTAACAATGAGCAGTTCTTC
few | TRBJ1-1 | . | TRBV24-1 | CATSEGGNWNTEAFF | TGTGCCACCAGTGAGGGGGGGAACTGGAACACTGAAGCTTTCTTT
few | TRBJ1-4 | . | TRBV28 | CASIKVATNEKLFF | TGTGCCAGCATCAAGGTTGCAACTAATGAAAAACTGTTTTTT